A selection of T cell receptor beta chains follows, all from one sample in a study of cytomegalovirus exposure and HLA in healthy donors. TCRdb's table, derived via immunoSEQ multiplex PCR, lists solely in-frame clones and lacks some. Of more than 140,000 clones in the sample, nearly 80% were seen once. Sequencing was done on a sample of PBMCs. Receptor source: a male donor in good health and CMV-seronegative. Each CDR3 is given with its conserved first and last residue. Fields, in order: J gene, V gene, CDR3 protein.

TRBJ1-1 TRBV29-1 CSFGGLGNTEAFF
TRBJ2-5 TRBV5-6 CASSFVDRQETQYF
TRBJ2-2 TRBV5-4 CASSLGGLAGIGELFF
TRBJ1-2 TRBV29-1 CSVEGTTDYGYTF
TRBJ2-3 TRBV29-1 CSVLGGQGDTDTQYF
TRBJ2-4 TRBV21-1 CASSKGRTGGNIQYF
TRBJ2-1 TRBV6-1 CASERGISYNEQFF
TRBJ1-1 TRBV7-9 CSSSLARGTGTTEAFF
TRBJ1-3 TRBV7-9 CASSAGGSGNTIYF
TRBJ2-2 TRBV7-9 CSSSESDRVPGELFF
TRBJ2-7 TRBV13 CASSTRQGEQYF
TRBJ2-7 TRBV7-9 CARIIGTEIREQYF
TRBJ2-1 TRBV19 CASSIGVNEQFF
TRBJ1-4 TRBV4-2 CASSRGTGDEKLFF
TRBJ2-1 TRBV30 CAWSSGGSNEQFF
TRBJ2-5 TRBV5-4 CASSPDPDRSRETQYF
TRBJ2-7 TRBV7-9 CSSSSPLGRLTSYEQYF
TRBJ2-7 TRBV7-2 CASSPSTVGSYEQYF
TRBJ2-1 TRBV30 CAWSVAEWDEQFF
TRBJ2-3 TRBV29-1 CSAMTGTDTQYF
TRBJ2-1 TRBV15 CATSRDGLRDEQFF
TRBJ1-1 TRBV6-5 CASSTGGAEAFF
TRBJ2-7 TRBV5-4 CASRAGGRDDEQYF
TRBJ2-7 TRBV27 CASREGLAGGSYEQYF
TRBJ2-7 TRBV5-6 CASSAGTASSYEQYF
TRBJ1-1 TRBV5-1 CASSLFTGGTEAFF
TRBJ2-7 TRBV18 CASSPRDRVYYEQYF
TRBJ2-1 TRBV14 CASSQVSSGNYNEQFF
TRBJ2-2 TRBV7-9 CASSSRRDPANTGELFF
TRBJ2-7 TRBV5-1 CASSLRGEQYF
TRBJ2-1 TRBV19 CASLGGESSYNEQFF
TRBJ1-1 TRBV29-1 CSVEREQLNTEAFF
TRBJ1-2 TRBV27 CASSLSRGNYGYTF
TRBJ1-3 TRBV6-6 CASRDTPDSVGNTIYF
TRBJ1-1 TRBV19 CASSPTWARMNTEAFF
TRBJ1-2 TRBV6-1 CASSEALQLPAYGYTF
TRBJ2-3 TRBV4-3 CASSQVATLAGVFDTQYF
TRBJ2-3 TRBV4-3 CASSPTWAGETDTQYF
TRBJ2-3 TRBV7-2 CASRIDGSGTQYF
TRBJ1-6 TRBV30 CAWSVPPVDSYNSPLHF
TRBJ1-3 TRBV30 CAWSPWGGSGNTIYF
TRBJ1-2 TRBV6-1 CASSDYFSANYGYTF
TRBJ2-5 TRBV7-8 CASSPWGGNQETQYF
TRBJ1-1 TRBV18 CASSPLGGALGDTEAFF
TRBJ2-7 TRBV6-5 CASSSRQGKHSYEQYF
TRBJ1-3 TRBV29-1 CSVFGPGNTIYF